This TCR beta chain emerged from a study of cytomegalovirus exposure and HLA in healthy donors. 13 Jbeta primers and 60 Vbeta primers were used for the PCR. Sequenced by immunoSEQ multiplex PCR; TCRdb stores in-frame clones only, minus some. This table holds about 260,000 clones, 65% to 85% found once. Note on this clone: Its target is not known.

Study conclusions and caveats: Per a later analysis, 15,000 to 20,000 TCR beta sequences showed association with HLA alleles at 0.05 false discovery rate.

This CDR3 comprises 14 residues. Germline trimming cut 0 bases from V and 10 bases from J; bases unmatched to any gene: 6. CDR1 and CDR2 (germline): SGHRS, YFSETQ. The gene calls are TRBV5-1 and TRBJ2-1; 8 nucleotides match TRBD2. What was sequenced was PBMCs. The receptor comes from a female donor in good health and CMV-seronegative. CDR3 sequence reads: CASSLVGGGREQFF. The CDR3 DNA reads as TGCGCCAGCAGCTTGGTCGGGGGGGGCCGGGAGCAGTTCTTC.